This T cell receptor beta chain was captured by sequencing in a study of response to subunit inactivated influenza vaccine. Study results and caveats: Authors proposed each seasonal influenza vaccination draws in few new T cells.

This clonotype was counted at least ten times. The antigen is undetermined. MiXCR, run by TCRdb on the RT-PCR reads, gives a single entry per CDR3 protein. The repertoire holds 610,000 or so distinct CDR3 sequences, with 13% to 15% as singletons. Germline lookup yields CDR1 SQVTM and CDR2 ANQGSEA. The CDR3 consists of 11 residues. V shed 3 bases and J shed 7 bases, with 10 bases lying between them. The TCR originated in a man aged 50-59 years who received an inactivated influenza vaccine. This chain uses TRBV29-1 with TRBJ2-7, with D perhaps given as TRBD1 or TRBD2 (5 bases each). The specimen was PBMCs from blood, collected roughly 12 days after vaccination. The CDR3 region has the DNA TGCAGCGTTGAGGGGACGGGGGAGCAGTACTTC. Translated: CSVEGTGEQYF.